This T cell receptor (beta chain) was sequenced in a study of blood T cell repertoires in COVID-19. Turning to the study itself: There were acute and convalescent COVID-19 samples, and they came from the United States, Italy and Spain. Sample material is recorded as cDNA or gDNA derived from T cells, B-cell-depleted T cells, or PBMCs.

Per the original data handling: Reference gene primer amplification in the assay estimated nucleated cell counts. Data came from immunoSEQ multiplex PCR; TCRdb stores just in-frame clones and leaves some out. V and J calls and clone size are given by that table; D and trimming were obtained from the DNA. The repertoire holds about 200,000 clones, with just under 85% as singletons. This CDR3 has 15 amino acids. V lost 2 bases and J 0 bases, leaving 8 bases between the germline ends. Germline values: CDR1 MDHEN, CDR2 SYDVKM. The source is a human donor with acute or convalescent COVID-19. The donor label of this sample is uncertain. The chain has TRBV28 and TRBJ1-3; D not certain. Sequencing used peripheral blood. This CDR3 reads CASSLTRDSGNTIYF. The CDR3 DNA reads TGTGCCAGCAGTTTAACCCGAGACTCTGGAAACACCATATATTTT.